Listed here are 3 T cell receptor beta chains from one sample, sequenced in a study of cytomegalovirus exposure and HLA in healthy donors (dated by TCRdb to the late 2010s). Library method: the immunoSEQ multiplex PCR assay. TCRdb took this table from immuneACCESS and kept in-frame rearrangements with V and J called. Such tables lack part of the clones; where checked against another copy, unresolved V genes explain under half of the gap, and the rest is unexplained. In this sample the table shows about 240,000 clones, approximately 87% of which occur a single time. The ten largest make up around 2.6% of the sample. The sample taken for sequencing was PBMCs. These receptor sequences come from a man between 18 and 29 years old in good health and CMV-seronegative.

The V and J genes are TRBV27 and TRBJ2-7, with 11 nucleotides matching TRBD2. This CDR3 comprises 15 residues. From germline, CDR1 is MNHEY and CDR2 SMNVEV (reference sequence). V shed 4 bases, J shed 3 bases, and the junction held 5 bases outside the gene matches. The CDR3 DNA reads TGTGCCAGCAGTTCTCTAGCGGGAGGCAACTACGAGCAGTACTTC. Translation: CASSSLAGGNYEQYF.

The chain links TRBV10-3 to TRBJ2-3; TRBD1 might be the D (6 bases). The V end was cut by 6 bases, the J end by 3 bases, with 7 bases between. CDR3 size: 12 residues. Germline lookup yields CDR1 ENHRY and CDR2 SYGVKD. The CDR3 protein is CAIRGATDTQYF. CDR3 in DNA: TGTGCCATCAGGGGGGCAACAGATACGCAGTATTTT.

The chain recombines TRBV7-2 with TRBJ2-7; D not certain. CDR1 is SGHTA, CDR2 FQGNSA, per germline. The CDR3 runs 12 residues. The V end lost 1 base, the J end lost 2 bases, and 3 bases lay between the germline ends. CDR3 region: CASSLDTYEQYF. The CDR3 DNA is TGTGCCAGCAGCTTAGATACCTACGAGCAGTACTTC.